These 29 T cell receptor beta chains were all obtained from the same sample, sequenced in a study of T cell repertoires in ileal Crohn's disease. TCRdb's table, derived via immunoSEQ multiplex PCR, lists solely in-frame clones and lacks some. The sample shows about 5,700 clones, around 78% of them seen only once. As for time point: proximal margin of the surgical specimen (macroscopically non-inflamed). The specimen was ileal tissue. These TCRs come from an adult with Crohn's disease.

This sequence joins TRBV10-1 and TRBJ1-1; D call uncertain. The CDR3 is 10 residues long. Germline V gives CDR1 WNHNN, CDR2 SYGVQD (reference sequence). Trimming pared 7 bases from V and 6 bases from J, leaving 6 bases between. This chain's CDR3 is CASTDPEAFF. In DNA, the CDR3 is TGCGCCAGCACCGATCCTGAAGCTTTCTTT.

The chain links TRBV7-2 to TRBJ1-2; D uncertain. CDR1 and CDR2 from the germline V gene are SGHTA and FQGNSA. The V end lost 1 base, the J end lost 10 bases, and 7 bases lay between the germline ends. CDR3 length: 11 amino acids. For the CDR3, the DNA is TGTGCCAGCAGCTTAGTACACCTCTACACCTTC. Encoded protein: CASSLVHLYTF.

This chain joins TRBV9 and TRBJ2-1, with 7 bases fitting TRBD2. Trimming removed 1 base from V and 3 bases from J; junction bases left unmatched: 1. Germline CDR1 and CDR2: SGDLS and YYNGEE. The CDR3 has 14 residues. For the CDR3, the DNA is TGTGCCAGCAGCGTAACGGGGGGCTACAATGAGCAGTTCTTC. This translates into CASSVTGGYNEQFF.

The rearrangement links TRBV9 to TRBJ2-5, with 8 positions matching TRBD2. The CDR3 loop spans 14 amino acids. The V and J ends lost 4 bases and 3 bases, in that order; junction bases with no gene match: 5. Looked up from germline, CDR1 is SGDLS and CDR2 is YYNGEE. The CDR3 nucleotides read TGTGCCAGCAGCCCGGGGGGGTTAAAAGAGACCCAGTACTTC. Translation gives CASSPGGLKETQYF.

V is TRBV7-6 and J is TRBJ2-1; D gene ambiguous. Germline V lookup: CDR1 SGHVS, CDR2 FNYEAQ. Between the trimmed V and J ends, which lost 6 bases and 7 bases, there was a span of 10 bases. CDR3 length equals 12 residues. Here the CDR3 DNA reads TGTGCCAGCAGTCCGGCCGGTAATGAGCAGTTCTTC. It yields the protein CASSPAGNEQFF.

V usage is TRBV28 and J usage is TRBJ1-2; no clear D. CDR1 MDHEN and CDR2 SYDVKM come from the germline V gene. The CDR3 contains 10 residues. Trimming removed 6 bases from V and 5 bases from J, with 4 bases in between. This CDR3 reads CASRGYGYTF. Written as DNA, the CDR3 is TGTGCCAGCAGAGGGTATGGCTACACCTTC.

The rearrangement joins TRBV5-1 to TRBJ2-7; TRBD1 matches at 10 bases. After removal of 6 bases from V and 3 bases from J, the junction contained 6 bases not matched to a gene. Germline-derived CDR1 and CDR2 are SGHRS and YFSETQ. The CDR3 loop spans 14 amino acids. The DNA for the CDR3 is TGCGCCAGCACCCGGGGGACAGGGGACTACGAGCAGTACTTC. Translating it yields CASTRGTGDYEQYF.

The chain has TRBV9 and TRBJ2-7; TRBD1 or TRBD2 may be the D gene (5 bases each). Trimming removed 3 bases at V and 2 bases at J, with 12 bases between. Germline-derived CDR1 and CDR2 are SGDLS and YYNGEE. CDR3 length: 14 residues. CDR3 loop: CASSAGTVAYEQYF. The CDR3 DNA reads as TGTGCCAGCAGCGCCGGGACGGTTGCCTACGAGCAGTACTTC.

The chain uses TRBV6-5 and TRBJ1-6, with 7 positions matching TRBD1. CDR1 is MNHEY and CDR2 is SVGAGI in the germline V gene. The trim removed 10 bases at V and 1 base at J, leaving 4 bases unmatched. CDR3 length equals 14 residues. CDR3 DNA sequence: TGTGCCACCGCACAGGGGTCCTATAATTCACCCCTCCACTTT. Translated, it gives CATAQGSYNSPLHF.

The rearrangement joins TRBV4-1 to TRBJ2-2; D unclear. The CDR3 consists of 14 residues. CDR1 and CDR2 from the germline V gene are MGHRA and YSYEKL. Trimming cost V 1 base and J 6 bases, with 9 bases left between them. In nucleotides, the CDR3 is TGCGCCAGCAGCCAAGGGATCCTATCCGGGGAGCTGTTTTTT. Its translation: CASSQGILSGELFF.

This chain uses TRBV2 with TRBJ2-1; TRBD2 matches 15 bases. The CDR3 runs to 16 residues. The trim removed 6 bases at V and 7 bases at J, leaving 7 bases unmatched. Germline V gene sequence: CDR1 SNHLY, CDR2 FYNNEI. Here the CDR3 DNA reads TGTGCCAGCAGCGGGATGGGACTAGCGGGGGGTAATGAGCAGTTCTTC. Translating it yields CASSGMGLAGGNEQFF.

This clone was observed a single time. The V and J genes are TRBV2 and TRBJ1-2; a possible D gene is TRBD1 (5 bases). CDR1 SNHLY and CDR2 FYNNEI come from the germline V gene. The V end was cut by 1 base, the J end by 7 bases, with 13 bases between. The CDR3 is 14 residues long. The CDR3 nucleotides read TGTGCCAGCAGTGAAGACAGGTATTATGCTGGCTACACCTTC. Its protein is CASSEDRYYAGYTF.

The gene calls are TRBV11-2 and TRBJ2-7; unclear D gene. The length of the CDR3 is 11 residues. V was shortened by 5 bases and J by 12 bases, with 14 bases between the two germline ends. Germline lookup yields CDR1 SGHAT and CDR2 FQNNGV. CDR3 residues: CASSRHEDMYF. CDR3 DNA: TGTGCCAGCAGCCGCCATGAAGACATGTACTTC.

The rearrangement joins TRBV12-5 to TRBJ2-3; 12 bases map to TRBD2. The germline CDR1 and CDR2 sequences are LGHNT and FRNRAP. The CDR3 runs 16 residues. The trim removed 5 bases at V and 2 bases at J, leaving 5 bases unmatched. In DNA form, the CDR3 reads TGTGCTAGTGGTCCCGGACTAGCGGGGATCACAGATACGCAGTATTTT. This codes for CASGPGLAGITDTQYF.

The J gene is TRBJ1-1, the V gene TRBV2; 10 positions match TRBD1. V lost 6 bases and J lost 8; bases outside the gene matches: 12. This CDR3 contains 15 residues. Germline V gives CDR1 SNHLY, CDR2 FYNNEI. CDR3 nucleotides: TGTGCCAGCAGGAAGACAGGGGGCACTGGTCGAGAAGCTTTCTTT. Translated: CASRKTGGTGREAFF.

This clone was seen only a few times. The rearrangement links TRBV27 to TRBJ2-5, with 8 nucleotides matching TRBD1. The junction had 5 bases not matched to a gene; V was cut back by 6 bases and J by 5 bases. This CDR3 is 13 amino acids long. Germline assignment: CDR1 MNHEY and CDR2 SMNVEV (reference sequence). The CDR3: CASRRDRLETQYF. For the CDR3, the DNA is TGTGCCAGCAGACGGGACAGGCTGGAGACCCAGTACTTC.

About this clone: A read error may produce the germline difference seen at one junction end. The CDR3 loop is CVSSQAMGQTQTYEQYF. The CDR3 DNA reads as TGCGTCAGCAGCCAAGCAATGGGACAGACTCAAACCTACGAGCAGTACTTC. The chain employs TRBV4-3 and TRBJ2-7; 7 bases are shared with TRBD1. The CDR3 is 17 amino acids. CDR1 LGHNA and CDR2 YSLEER come from the germline V gene.

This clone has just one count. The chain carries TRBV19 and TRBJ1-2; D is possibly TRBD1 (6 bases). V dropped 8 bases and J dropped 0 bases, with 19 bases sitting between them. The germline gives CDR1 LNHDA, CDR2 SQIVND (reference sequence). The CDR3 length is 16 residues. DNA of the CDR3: TGTGCCAGTGCGGCGGGACACCTGGAAGCTAACTATGGCTACACCTTC. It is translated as CASAAGHLEANYGYTF.

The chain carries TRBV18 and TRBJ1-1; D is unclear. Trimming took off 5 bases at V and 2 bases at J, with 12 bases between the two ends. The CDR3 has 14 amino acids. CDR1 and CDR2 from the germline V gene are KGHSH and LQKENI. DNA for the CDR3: TGTGCCAGCTCAGGAAACCCCGTTAACACTGAAGCTTTCTTT. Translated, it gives CASSGNPVNTEAFF.

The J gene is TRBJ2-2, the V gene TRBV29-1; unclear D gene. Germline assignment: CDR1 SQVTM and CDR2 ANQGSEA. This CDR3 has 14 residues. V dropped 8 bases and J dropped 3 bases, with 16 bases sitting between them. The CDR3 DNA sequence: TGCAGCTTCCACCGACACCAGTACACCGGGGAGCTGTTTTTT. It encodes CSFHRHQYTGELFF.

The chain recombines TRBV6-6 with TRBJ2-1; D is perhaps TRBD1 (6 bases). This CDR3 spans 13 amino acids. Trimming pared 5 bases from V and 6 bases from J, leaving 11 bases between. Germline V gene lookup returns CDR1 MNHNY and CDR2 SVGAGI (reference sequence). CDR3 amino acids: CASSPRQVNEQFF. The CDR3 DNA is TGTGCCAGCAGTCCAAGACAGGTCAATGAGCAGTTCTTC.

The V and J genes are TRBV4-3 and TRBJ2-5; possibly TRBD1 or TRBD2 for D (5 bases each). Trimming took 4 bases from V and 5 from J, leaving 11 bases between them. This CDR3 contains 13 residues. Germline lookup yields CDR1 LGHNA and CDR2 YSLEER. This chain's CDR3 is CASSRGSRETQYF. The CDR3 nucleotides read TGCGCCAGCAGCCGGGGGTCTCGGGAGACCCAGTACTTC.

In nucleotides, the CDR3 is TGTGCCAGCAGCCACCCCGCCGGGGACACCATATATTTT. It translates to CASSHPAGDTIYF. The chain employs TRBV4-2 and TRBJ1-3; D unclear. Trimming removed 3 bases at V and 8 bases at J, with 11 bases between. CDR1 and CDR2 from the germline V gene are LGHNA and YNFKEQ. This CDR3 is 13 amino acids long.

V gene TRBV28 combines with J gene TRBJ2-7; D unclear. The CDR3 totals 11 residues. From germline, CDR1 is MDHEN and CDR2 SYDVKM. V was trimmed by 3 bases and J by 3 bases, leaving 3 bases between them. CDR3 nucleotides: TGTGCCAGCAGTTTTCTCTACGAGCAGTACTTC. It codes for CASSFLYEQYF.

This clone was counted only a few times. CDR3 sequence (DNA): TGCGCCAGCAGCCCGGGGGTTGGAGCCGGGGAGCTGTTTTTT. Protein: CASSPGVGAGELFF. The V and J genes are TRBV5-1 and TRBJ2-2, with D possibly matching TRBD2 (6 bases). Germline V gene lookup returns CDR1 SGHRS and CDR2 YFSETQ. The CDR3 spans 14 residues. With 4 bases removed from V and 6 bases from J, the gap between germline ends came to 13 bases.

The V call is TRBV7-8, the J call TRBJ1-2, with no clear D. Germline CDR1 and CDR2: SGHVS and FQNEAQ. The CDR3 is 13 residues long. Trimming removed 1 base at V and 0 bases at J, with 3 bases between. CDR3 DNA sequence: TGTGCCAGCAGCTTAGACGCTAACTATGGCTACACCTTC. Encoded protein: CASSLDANYGYTF. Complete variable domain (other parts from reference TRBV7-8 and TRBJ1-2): GAGVSQSPRYKVAKRGQDVALRCDPISGHVSLFWYQQALGQGPEFLTYFQNEAQLDKSGLPSDRFFAERPEGSVSTLKIQRTQQEDSAVYLCASSLDANYGYTFGSGTRLTVV.

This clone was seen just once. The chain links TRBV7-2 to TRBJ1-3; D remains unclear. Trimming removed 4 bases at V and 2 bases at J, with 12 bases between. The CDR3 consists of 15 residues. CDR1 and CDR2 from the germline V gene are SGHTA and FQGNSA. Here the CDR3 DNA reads TGTGCCAGCAGCTCTGACGGAAATCCTGGAAACACCATATATTTT. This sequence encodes CASSSDGNPGNTIYF.

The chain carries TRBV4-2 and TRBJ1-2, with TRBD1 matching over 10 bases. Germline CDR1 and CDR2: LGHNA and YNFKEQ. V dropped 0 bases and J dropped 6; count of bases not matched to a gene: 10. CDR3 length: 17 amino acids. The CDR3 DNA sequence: TGTGCCAGCAGCCAAGATAAGACAGGGGGCTTGGGCAATGGCTACACCTTC. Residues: CASSQDKTGGLGNGYTF.

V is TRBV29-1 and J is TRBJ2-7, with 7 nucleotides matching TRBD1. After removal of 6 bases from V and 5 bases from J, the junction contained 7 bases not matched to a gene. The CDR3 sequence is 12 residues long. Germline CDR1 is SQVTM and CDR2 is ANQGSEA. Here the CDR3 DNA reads TGCAGCGTGGCCCAAGGGGGCCACGAGCAGTACTTC. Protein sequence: CSVAQGGHEQYF.